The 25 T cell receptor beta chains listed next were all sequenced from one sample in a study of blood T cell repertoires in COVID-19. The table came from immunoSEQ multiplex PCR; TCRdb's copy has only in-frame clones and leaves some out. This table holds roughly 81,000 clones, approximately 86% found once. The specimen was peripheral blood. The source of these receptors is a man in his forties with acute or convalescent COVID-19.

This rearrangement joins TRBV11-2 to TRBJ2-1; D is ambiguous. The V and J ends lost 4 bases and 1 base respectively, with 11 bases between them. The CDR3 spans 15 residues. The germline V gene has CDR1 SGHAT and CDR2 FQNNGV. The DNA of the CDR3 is TGTGCCAGCAGCTATCTAGTGAAATCCTACAATGAGCAGTTCTTC. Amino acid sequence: CASSYLVKSYNEQFF.

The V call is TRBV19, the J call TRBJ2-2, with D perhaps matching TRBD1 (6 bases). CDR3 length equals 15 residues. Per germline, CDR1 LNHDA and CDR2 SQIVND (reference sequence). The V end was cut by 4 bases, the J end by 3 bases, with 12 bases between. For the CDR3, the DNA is TGTGCCAGTAGTAGTCAGGGGTTGGACACCGGGGAGCTGTTTTTT. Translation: CASSSQGLDTGELFF.

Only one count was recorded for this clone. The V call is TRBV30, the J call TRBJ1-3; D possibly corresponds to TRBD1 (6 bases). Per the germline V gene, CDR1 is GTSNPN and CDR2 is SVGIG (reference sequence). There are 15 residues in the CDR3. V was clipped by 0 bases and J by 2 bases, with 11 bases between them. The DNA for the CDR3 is TGTGCCTGGAGTGTAAGGCAGGGGACTGGAAACACCATATATTTT. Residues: CAWSVRQGTGNTIYF. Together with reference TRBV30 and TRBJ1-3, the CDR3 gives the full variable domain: SQTIHQWPATLVQPVGSPLSLECTVEGTSNPNLYWYRQAAGRGLQLLFYSVGIGQISSEVPQNLSASRPQDRQFILSSKKLLLSDSGFYLCAWSVRQGTGNTIYFGEGSWLTVV.

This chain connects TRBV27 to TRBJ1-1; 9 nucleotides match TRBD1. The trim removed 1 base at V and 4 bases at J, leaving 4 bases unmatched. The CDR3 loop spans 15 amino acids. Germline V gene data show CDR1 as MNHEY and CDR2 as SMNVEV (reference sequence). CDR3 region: CASSLYDRGVTEAFF. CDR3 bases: TGTGCCAGCAGTTTATATGACAGGGGGGTCACTGAAGCTTTCTTT.

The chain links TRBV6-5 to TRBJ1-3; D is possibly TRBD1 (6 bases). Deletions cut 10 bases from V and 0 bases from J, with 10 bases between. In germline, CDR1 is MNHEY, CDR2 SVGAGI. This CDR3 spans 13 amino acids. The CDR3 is CAITGYSGNTIYF. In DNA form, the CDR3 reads TGTGCCATTACAGGGTACTCTGGAAACACCATATATTTT.

In DNA, the CDR3 is TGTGCCAGCACCGAATACAGTGAAAAACTGTTTTTT. The encoded protein is CASTEYSEKLFF. The rearrangement links TRBV5-8 to TRBJ1-4; no clear D. With 6 bases removed from V and 7 bases from J, the gap between germline ends came to 10 bases. Germline loops: CDR1 SGHTS, CDR2 YDEGEE. This CDR3 has 12 residues. Variable domain in full (rest from reference TRBV5-8 and TRBJ1-4): EAGVTQSPTHLIKTRGQQATLRCSPISGHTSVYWYQQALGLGLQFLLWYDEGEERNRGNFPPRFSGRQFPNYSSELNVNALELEDSALYLCASTEYSEKLFFGSGTQLSVL.

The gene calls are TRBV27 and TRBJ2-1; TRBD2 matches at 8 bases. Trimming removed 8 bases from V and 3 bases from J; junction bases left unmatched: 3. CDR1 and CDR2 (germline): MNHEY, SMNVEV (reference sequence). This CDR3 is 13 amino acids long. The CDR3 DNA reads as TGTGCCAGCGGGCGGGAGGTCTACAATGAGCAGTTCTTC. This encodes CASGREVYNEQFF.

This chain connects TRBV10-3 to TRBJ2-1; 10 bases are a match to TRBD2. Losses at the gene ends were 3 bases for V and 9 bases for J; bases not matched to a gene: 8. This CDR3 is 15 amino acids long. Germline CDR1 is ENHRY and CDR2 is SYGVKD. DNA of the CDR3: TGTGCCATCAGTGATAAACTAGCGGGAACGGGTGAGCAGTTCTTC. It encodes CAISDKLAGTGEQFF.

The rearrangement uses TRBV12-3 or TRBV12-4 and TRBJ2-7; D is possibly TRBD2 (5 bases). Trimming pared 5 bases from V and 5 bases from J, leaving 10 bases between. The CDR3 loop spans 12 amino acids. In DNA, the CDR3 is TGTGCCAGCAGTCTCGAGGGCGACGAGCAGTACTTC. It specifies CASSLEGDEQYF.

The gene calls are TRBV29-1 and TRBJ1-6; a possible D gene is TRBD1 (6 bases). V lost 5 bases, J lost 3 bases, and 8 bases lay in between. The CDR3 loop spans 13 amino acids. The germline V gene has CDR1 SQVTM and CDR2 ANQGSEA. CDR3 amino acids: CSVTDSYNSPLHF. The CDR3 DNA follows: TGCAGCGTTACGGACAGCTATAATTCACCCCTCCACTTT.

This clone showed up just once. The CDR3 reads CASSVGQGLNEKLFF. As DNA, the CDR3 is TGTGCCAGCAGCGTTGGACAAGGTCTTAATGAAAAACTGTTTTTT. V and J are TRBV9 and TRBJ1-4, with D possibly TRBD1 on 5 matching bases. The CDR3 runs to 15 residues. CDR1 is SGDLS, CDR2 YYNGEE, per germline. The germline V and J ends were trimmed by 2 bases and 4 bases, with 12 bases remaining between them.

In DNA form, the CDR3 reads TGTGCCAGTAGTGCCAGTGGACAGACCCAAGAGACCCAGTACTTC. It yields the protein CASSASGQTQETQYF. The chain employs TRBV19 and TRBJ2-5; possible D gene TRBD1, 6 bases. The germline V gene encodes CDR1 LNHDA and CDR2 SQIVND (reference sequence). Trimming took off 5 bases at V and 1 base at J, with 14 bases between the two ends. The CDR3 loop spans 15 amino acids.

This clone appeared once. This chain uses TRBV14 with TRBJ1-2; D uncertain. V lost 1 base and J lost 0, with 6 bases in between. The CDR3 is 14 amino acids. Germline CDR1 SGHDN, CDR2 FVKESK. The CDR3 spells CASSQVQSNYGYTF. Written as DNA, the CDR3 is TGTGCCAGCAGCCAAGTGCAGTCTAACTATGGCTACACCTTC. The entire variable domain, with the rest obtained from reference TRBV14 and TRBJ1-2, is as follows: EAGVTQFPSHSVIEKGQTVTLRCDPISGHDNLYWYRRVMGKEIKFLLHFVKESKQDESGMPNNRFLAERTGGTYSTLKVQPAELEDSGVYFCASSQVQSNYGYTFGSGTRLTVV.

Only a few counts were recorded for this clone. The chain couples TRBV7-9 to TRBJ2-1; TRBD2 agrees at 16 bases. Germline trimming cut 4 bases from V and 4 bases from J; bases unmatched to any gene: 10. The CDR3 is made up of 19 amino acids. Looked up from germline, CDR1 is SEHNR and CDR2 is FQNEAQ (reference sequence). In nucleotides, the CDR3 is TGTGCCAGCAGCTCCCCCGGGACTAGCGGGAGGGGGGGGTACAATGAGCAGTTCTTC. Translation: CASSSPGTSGRGGYNEQFF.

The DNA of the CDR3 is TGTGCCAGCAGCGTAGCGGAGAGCTCCTATAATTCACCCCTCCACTTT. Encoded protein: CASSVAESSYNSPLHF. The chain joins TRBV9 to TRBJ1-6; D is unclear. This CDR3 contains 16 residues. The ends were cut back, 0 bases at V and 0 bases at J, with 7 bases in the middle. Germline CDR1 SGDLS, CDR2 YYNGEE.

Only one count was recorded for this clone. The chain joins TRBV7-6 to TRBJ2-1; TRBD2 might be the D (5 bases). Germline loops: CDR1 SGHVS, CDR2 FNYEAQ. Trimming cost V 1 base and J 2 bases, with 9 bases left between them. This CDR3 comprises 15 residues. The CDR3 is CASSLGEFTYNEQFF. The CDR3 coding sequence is TGTGCCAGCAGCTTAGGGGAGTTCACCTACAATGAGCAGTTCTTC.

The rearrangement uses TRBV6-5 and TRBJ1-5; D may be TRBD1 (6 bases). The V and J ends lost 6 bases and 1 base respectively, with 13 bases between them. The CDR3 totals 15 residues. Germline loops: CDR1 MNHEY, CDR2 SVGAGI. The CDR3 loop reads CASSVQGGSNQPQHF. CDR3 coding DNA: TGTGCCAGCAGCGTACAGGGCGGGAGCAATCAGCCCCAGCATTTT.

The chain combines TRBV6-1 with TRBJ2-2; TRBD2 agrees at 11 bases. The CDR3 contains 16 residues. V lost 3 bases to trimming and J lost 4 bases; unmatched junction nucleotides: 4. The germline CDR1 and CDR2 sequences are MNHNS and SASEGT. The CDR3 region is CASSEGLADLTGELFF. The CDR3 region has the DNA TGTGCCAGCAGTGAGGGACTAGCGGACCTCACCGGGGAGCTGTTTTTT.

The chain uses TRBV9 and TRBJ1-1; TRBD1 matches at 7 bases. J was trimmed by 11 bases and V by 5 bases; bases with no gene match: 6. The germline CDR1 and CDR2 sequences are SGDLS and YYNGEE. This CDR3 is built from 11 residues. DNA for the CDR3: TGTGCCAGCAGTGGATCAGGGGGGGCTTTCTTT. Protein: CASSGSGGAFF.

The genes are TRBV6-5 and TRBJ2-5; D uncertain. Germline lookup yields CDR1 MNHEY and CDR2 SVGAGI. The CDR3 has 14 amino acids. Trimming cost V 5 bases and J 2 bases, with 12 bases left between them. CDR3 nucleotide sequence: TGTGCCAGCAGTACTACTTGGCCGCAAGAGACCCAGTACTTC. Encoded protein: CASSTTWPQETQYF.

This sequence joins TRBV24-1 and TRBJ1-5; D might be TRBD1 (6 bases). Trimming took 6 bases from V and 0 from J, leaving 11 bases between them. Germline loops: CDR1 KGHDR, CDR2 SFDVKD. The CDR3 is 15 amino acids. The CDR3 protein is CATSRTADSNQPQHF. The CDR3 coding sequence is TGTGCCACCAGTCGGACAGCAGATAGCAATCAGCCCCAGCATTTT.

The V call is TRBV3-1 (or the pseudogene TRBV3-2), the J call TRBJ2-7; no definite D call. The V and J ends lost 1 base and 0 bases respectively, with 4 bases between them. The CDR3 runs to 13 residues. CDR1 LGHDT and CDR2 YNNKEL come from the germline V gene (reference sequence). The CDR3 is CASSQAISYEQYF. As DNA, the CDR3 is TGTGCCAGCAGCCAAGCTATCTCCTACGAGCAGTACTTC.

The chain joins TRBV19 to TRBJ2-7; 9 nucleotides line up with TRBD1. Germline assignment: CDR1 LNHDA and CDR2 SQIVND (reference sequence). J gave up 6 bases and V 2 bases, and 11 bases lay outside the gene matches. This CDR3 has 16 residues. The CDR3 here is CASSILMGQGRVEQYF. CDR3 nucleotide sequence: TGTGCCAGTAGTATACTGATGGGACAGGGTCGGGTCGAGCAGTACTTC.

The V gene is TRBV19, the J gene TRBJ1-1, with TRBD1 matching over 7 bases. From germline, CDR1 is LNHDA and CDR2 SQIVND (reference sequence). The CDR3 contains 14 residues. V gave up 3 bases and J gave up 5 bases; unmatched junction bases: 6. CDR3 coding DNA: TGTGCCAGTAGTATTGAGGGGGCAGAAACTGAAGCTTTCTTT. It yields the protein CASSIEGAETEAFF.

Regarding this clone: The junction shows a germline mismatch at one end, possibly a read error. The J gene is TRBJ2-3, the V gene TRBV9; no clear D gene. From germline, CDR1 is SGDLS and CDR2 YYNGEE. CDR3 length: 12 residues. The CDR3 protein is CASSVSRDTQYF. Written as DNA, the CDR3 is TGTGCCAGCAGCGTTAGCAGAGATACGCAGTATTTT.